The 25 T cell receptor beta chains below come from one sample, sequenced in a study of CD8 T cells in ankylosing spondylitis. Each CDR3 protein gets one entry after TCRdb re-called the 5' RACE reads with MiXCR. The data show fewer than 180,000 distinct CDR3 sequences, 44% seen once. Material: synovial fluid, either unsorted or a sorted T cell fraction (not recorded which). These TCRs come from a male donor with ankylosing spondylitis.

The chain couples TRBV7-9 to TRBJ1-1; 9 bases line up with TRBD1. V gave up 5 bases and J gave up 0 bases; unmatched junction bases: 10. The CDR3 has 17 amino acids. Per the germline V gene, CDR1 is SEHNR and CDR2 is FQNEAQ (reference sequence). The CDR3 reads CASSPDRGDWVNTEAFF. As DNA, the CDR3 is TGTGCCAGCAGCCCAGACAGGGGGGATTGGGTGAACACTGAAGCTTTCTTT.

This clonotype was detected once. The gene calls are TRBV5-4 and TRBJ2-1; 14 bases align to TRBD2. Germline assignment: CDR1 SGHNT and CDR2 YYREEE (reference sequence). V shed 4 bases, J shed 7 bases, and the junction held 4 bases outside the gene matches. There are 15 residues in the CDR3. The CDR3 protein is CASSLGTSGRNEQFF. CDR3 DNA: TGTGCCAGCAGCCTCGGGACTAGCGGGAGAAATGAGCAGTTCTTC.

The chain combines TRBV20-1 with TRBJ1-6; no clear D gene. Trimming shortened V by 2 bases and J by 7 bases, and 3 bases separated the two germline ends. Germline CDR1 DFQATT, CDR2 SNEGSKA (reference sequence). The CDR3 is 11 amino acids. This CDR3 reads CSARQNSPLHF. Written as DNA, the CDR3 is TGCAGTGCTAGACAGAATTCACCCCTCCACTTT.

J is TRBJ2-3 and V is TRBV5-6, with unresolved D. Trimming shortened V by 4 bases and J by 4 bases, and 13 bases separated the two germline ends. The CDR3 spans 14 residues. CDR1 is SGHDT and CDR2 is YYEEEE in the germline V gene. The chain's CDR3 is CASSPLVGSDTQYF. The CDR3 DNA is TGTGCCAGCAGCCCCCTCGTGGGCTCAGATACGCAGTATTTT.

The CDR3 DNA follows: TGTGCCAGCAGCGCCTCAGGGTTTAATGGCTACACCTTC. This translates into CASSASGFNGYTF. The V gene is TRBV9, the J gene TRBJ1-2; perhaps TRBD1 as D (5 bases). Germline CDR1 SGDLS, CDR2 YYNGEE. Between the trimmed V and J ends, which lost 3 bases and 6 bases, there was a span of 12 bases. CDR3 length: 13 amino acids. Looking up the rest from reference TRBV9 and TRBJ1-2 gives the full variable domain: DSGVTQTPKHLITATGQRVTLRCSPRSGDLSVYWYQQSLDQGLQFLIQYYNGEERAKGNILERFSAQQFPDLHSELNLSSLELGDSALYFCASSASGFNGYTFGSGTRLTVV.

This clonotype was seen more than once but under ten times. CDR3 amino acids: CASSQDGVSTEAFF. DNA of the CDR3: TGCGCCAGCAGCCAAGATGGTGTGAGCACTGAAGCTTTCTTT. V gene TRBV4-1 combines with J gene TRBJ1-1; D remains ambiguous. Trimming removed 0 bases at V and 4 bases at J, with 9 bases between. The CDR3 spans 14 residues. Germline V gene lookup returns CDR1 MGHRA and CDR2 YSYEKL.

V and J are TRBV4-3 and TRBJ2-5; 11 positions match TRBD2. Per the germline V gene, CDR1 is LGHNA and CDR2 is YSLEER. The ends lost 5 bases at V and 0 bases at J; junction bases unmatched: 5. The length of the CDR3 is 16 residues. The CDR3: CASSFRLAGYQETQYF. CDR3 DNA: TGCGCCAGCAGCTTTCGACTAGCGGGGTACCAAGAGACCCAGTACTTC.

This chain joins TRBV28 and TRBJ2-5; 10 nucleotides match TRBD2. The CDR3 extends over 12 amino acids. Looked up from germline, CDR1 is MDHEN and CDR2 is SYDVKM. Trimming took 9 bases from V and 8 from J; bases not matched to a gene: 6. CDR3 sequence reads: CARGASGGTQYF. The DNA of the CDR3 is TGTGCCAGGGGGGCTAGCGGGGGAACCCAGTACTTC.

V and J are TRBV29-1 and TRBJ1-1; D not resolved. There are 14 residues in the CDR3. Germline V gene sequence: CDR1 SQVTM, CDR2 ANQGSEA. Trimming removed 3 bases at V and 5 bases at J, with 16 bases between. The CDR3 loop reads CSVEVPLVRTEAFF. The DNA for the CDR3 is TGCAGCGTTGAGGTGCCGCTAGTTCGAACTGAAGCTTTCTTT.

This sequence joins TRBV19 and TRBJ1-5; D might be TRBD1 (5 bases). Germline V gene lookup returns CDR1 LNHDA and CDR2 SQIVND (reference sequence). The CDR3 is made up of 14 amino acids. V lost 5 bases, J lost 1 base, and 9 bases lay in between. CDR3 coding DNA: TGTGCCAGTAGTCCTCGGGACAGCAATCAGCCCCAGCATTTT. Encoded protein: CASSPRDSNQPQHF. Complete variable domain (other parts from reference TRBV19 and TRBJ1-5): DGGITQSPKYLFRKEGQNVTLSCEQNLNHDAMYWYRQDPGQGLRLIYYSQIVNDFQKGDIAEGYSVSREKKESFPLTVTSAQKNPTAFYLCASSPRDSNQPQHFGDGTRLSIL.

The chain recombines TRBV7-9 with TRBJ2-1; D possibly corresponds to TRBD1 (6 bases). This CDR3 has 11 residues. V lost 11 bases and J lost 8, with 13 bases in between. The germline V gene encodes CDR1 SEHNR and CDR2 FQNEAQ (reference sequence). This CDR3 is CACGQLHEQFF. The DNA for the CDR3 is TGTGCCTGCGGACAGTTGCATGAGCAGTTCTTC.

This sequence joins TRBV29-1 and TRBJ2-7; D might be TRBD1 (6 bases). The CDR3 is 14 residues long. V dropped 5 bases and J dropped 5 bases, with 19 bases sitting between them. Germline V gene sequence: CDR1 SQVTM, CDR2 ANQGSEA. The CDR3 region is CSVRLLDRSNEQYF. In DNA, the CDR3 is TGCAGCGTTCGCCTGTTGGACAGAAGTAACGAGCAGTACTTC.

The count of this clonotype is one. CDR3 protein: CSVEGQGDSYNEQFF. CDR3 coding DNA: TGCAGCGTTGAAGGGCAGGGGGACAGCTACAATGAGCAGTTCTTC. The rearrangement links TRBV29-1 to TRBJ2-1; 7 bases are shared with TRBD1. The CDR3 loop spans 15 amino acids. Germline lookup yields CDR1 SQVTM and CDR2 ANQGSEA. The V segment lost 1 base and the J segment 3 bases; nucleotides outside the gene matches: 6.

This clonotype was observed a few times. The rearrangement uses TRBV4-1 and TRBJ2-7, with 7 bases that match TRBD1. Germline assignment: CDR1 MGHRA and CDR2 YSYEKL. V trimming: 1 base; J trimming: 6 bases; junction bases outside the gene matches: 6. The CDR3 totals 14 residues. CDR3 in amino acids: CASSQVTGMGEQYF. As DNA, the CDR3 is TGCGCCAGCAGCCAAGTGACAGGGATGGGCGAGCAGTACTTC.

The rearrangement links TRBV7-9 to TRBJ1-2; 9 positions match TRBD1. The V gene's germline CDR1 is SEHNR and CDR2 FQNEAQ (reference sequence). This CDR3 is built from 13 residues. Germline trimming cut 4 bases from V and 8 bases from J; bases unmatched to any gene: 5. The CDR3 bases are TGTGCCAGCAGCTCACAGGGGGCGCAGGGCTACACCTTC. This gives the protein CASSSQGAQGYTF.

V usage is TRBV4-3 and J usage is TRBJ1-1; D not resolved. V lost 1 base, J lost 0 bases, and 12 bases lay in between. The CDR3 runs to 16 residues. From germline, CDR1 is LGHNA and CDR2 YSLEER. DNA for the CDR3: TGCGCCAGCAGCCAAGGTACTGGAGCCTTGAACACTGAAGCTTTCTTT. The encoded protein is CASSQGTGALNTEAFF.

The chain recombines TRBV12-3 or TRBV12-4 with TRBJ1-5; 11 bases are a match to TRBD1. The CDR3 extends over 12 amino acids. Germline trimming cut 7 bases from V and 15 bases from J; bases unmatched to any gene: 8. The CDR3 protein is CASTDGTGGWHF. CDR3 bases: TGTGCCAGCACCGACGGGACAGGGGGATGGCATTTT.

This chain links TRBV28 with TRBJ2-3, with D possibly called TRBD1 or TRBD2 (5 bases each). The CDR3 is 17 amino acids. Germline loops: CDR1 MDHEN, CDR2 SYDVKM. Between the trimmed V and J ends, which lost 10 bases and 0 bases, there was a span of 23 bases. The CDR3 DNA is TGTGCCACCACAAAAATTCAGGGACGGTTTAGCACAGATACGCAGTATTTT. Translation: CATTKIQGRFSTDTQYF.

This clonotype was seen many times. This rearrangement joins TRBV11-2 to TRBJ2-1; 7 bases map to TRBD2. Germline V gives CDR1 SGHAT, CDR2 FQNNGV. Trimming took 5 bases from V and 9 from J; bases not matched to a gene: 4. This CDR3 is 12 amino acids long. The CDR3 protein is CASSRDYLEQFF. The CDR3 DNA sequence: TGTGCCAGCAGCCGGGACTATCTTGAGCAGTTCTTC.

The CDR3 loop reads CASSLRGLLGEQFF. CDR3 sequence (DNA): TGTGCCAGCAGTTTACGAGGACTACTCGGTGAGCAGTTCTTC. The rearrangement uses TRBV27 and TRBJ2-1; D possibly corresponds to TRBD2 (6 bases). This CDR3 has 14 amino acids. CDR1 and CDR2 (germline): MNHEY, SMNVEV (reference sequence). V gave up 2 bases and J gave up 9 bases, with 14 bases separating them.

In this sample, this clonotype turned up many times. This rearrangement joins TRBV12-3 or TRBV12-4 to TRBJ1-4; D gene ambiguous. The V end lost 3 bases, the J end lost 0 bases, and 8 bases lay between the germline ends. This CDR3 has 15 residues. The CDR3 nucleotides read TGTGCCAGCAGTTTGGGTTGGGCAACTAATGAAAAACTGTTTTTT. Protein product: CASSLGWATNEKLFF.

The J gene is TRBJ2-1, the V gene TRBV9; 7 bases match TRBD1. Germline assignment: CDR1 SGDLS and CDR2 YYNGEE. V was clipped by 2 bases and J by 9 bases; unmatched bases: 11. The CDR3 covers 15 residues. CDR3 DNA sequence: TGTGCCAGCAGCGTCAATCAGGGGGTATTCGGTGAGCAGTTCTTC. It specifies CASSVNQGVFGEQFF.

The chain combines TRBV9 with TRBJ2-1, with D unresolved. V lost 5 bases and J lost 5, with 11 bases in between. The CDR3 runs to 13 residues. Looked up from germline, CDR1 is SGDLS and CDR2 is YYNGEE. The CDR3: CASSSGANNEQFF. The DNA for the CDR3 is TGTGCCAGCAGTTCAGGTGCGAACAATGAGCAGTTCTTC.

The genes are TRBV11-2 and TRBJ2-1; either TRBD1 or TRBD2 may supply D (6 bases each). Germline V gives CDR1 SGHAT, CDR2 FQNNGV. This CDR3 has 15 amino acids. V was pared by 5 bases and J by 1 base, with 12 bases between. Here the CDR3 reads CASSPRGESYNEQFF. As DNA, the CDR3 is TGTGCCAGCAGCCCGAGGGGGGAGTCCTACAATGAGCAGTTCTTC.

This clonotype was recorded a few times. The chain is built from TRBV11-3 and TRBJ2-5; possible D gene TRBD1, 5 bases. V was clipped by 2 bases and J by 0 bases, with 13 bases between them. The CDR3 has 16 residues. Germline V CDR1 and CDR2: SGHNT, YENEEA. For the CDR3, the DNA is TGTGCCAGCAGCTTAAGGGTTGGGGCCTACCAAGAGACCCAGTACTTC. Amino acid sequence: CASSLRVGAYQETQYF.